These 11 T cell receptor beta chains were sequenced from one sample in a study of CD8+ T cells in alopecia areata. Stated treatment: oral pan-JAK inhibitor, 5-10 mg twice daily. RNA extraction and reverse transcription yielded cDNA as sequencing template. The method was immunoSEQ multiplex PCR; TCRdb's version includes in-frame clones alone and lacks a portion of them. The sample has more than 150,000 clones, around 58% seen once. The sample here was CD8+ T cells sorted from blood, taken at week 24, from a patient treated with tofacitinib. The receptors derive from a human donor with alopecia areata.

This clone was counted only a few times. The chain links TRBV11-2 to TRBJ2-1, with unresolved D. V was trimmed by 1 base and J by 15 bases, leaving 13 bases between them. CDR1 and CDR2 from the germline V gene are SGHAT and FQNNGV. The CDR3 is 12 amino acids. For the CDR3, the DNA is TGTGCCAGCAGCTTAGGCCCCCTAGATCGGTTCTTC. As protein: CASSLGPLDRFF.

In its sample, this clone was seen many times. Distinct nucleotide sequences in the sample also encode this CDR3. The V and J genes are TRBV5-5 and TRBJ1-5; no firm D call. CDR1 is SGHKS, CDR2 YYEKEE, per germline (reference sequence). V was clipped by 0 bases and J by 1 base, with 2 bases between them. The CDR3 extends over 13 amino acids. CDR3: CASSLGSNQPQHF. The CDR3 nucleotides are TGTGCCAGCAGCTTGGGGAGCAATCAGCCCCAGCATTTT.

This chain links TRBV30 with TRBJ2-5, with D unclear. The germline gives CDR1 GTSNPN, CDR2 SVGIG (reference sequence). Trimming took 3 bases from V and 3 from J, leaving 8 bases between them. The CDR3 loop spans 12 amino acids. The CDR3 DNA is TGTGCCTGGAGACCCGACGAAGAGACCCAGTACTTC. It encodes CAWRPDEETQYF.

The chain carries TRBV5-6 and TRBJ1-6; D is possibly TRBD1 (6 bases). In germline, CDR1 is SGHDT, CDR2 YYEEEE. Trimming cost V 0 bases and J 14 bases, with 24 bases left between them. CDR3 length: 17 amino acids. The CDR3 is CASSLGLVGGLFVALHF. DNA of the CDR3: TGTGCCAGCAGCTTGGGATTGGTAGGGGGGCTTTTTGTTGCCCTCCACTTT.

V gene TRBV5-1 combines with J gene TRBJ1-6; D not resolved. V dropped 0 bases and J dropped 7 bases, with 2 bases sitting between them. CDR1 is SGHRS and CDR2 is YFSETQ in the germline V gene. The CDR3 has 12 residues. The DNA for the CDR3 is TGCGCCAGCAGCTTGGCCAATTCACCCCTCCACTTT. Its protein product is CASSLANSPLHF.

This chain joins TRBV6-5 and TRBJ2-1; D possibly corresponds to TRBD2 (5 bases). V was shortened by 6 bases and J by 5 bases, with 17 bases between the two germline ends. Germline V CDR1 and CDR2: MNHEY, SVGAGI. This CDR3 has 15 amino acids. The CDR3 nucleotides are TGTGCCAGCAGGCTCTCTCGCGCCGGGAACAATGAGCAGTTCTTC. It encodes CASRLSRAGNNEQFF.

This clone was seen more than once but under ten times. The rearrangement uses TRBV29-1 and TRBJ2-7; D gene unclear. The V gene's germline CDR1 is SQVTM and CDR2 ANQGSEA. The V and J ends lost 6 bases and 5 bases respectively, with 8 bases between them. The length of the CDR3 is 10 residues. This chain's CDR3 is CSVLWDEQYF. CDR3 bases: TGCAGCGTACTTTGGGACGAGCAGTACTTC.

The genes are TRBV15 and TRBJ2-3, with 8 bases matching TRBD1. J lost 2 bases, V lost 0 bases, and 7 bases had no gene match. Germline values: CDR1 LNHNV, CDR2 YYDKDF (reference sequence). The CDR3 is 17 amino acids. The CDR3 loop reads CATSRDVRQGYTDTQYF. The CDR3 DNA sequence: TGTGCCACCAGCAGAGATGTTCGACAGGGGTACACAGATACGCAGTATTTT.

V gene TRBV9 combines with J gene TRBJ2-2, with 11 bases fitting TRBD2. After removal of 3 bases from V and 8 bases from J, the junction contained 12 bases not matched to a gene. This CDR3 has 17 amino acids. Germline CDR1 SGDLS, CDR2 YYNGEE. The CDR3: CASSDFPPGLAAGELFF. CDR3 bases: TGTGCCAGCAGCGATTTTCCTCCGGGACTAGCGGCGGGGGAGCTGTTTTTT.

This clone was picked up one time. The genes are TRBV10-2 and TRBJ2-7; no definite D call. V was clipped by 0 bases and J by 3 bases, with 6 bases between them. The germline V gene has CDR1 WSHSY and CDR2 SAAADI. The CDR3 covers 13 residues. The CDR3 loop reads CASSESDGYEQYF. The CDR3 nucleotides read TGCGCCAGCAGTGAGTCGGACGGCTACGAGCAGTACTTC.

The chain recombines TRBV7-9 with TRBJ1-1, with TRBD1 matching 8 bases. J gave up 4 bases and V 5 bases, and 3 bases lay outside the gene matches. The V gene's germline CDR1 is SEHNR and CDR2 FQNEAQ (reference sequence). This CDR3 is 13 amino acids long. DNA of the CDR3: TGTGCCAGCAGCGGACAGGGTCGCACTGAAGCTTTCTTT. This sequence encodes CASSGQGRTEAFF.